Listed below are T cell receptor beta chains from one sample, sequenced in a study of T cell repertoires in cytomegalovirus infection. For these receptors, no antigen is known. TCRdb passed the reads through MiXCR, listing each CDR3 protein once. The sample carries under 500,000 distinct CDR3 sequences, about 42% recorded once. This specimen was cultured PBMCs, taken from culture after CMV antigen stimulation. The receptor source for this set is a human donor in good health (CMV status not recorded). Some clones in this sample may be carry-over from other donors' samples. Both conserved end residues are part of each CDR3.

v_gene: TRBV10-3; j_gene: TRBJ2-7; CDR3aa: CAISSGGDYEQYF
v_gene: TRBV11-2; j_gene: TRBJ2-2; CDR3aa: CASSFIEGARTGELFF
v_gene: TRBV7-2; j_gene: TRBJ2-7; CDR3aa: CASSPPGYYEQYF
v_gene: TRBV14; j_gene: TRBJ1-4; CDR3aa: CASSDLATNEKLFF
v_gene: TRBV28; j_gene: TRBJ1-1; CDR3aa: CASSPPTAMNTEAFF
v_gene: TRBV7-2; j_gene: TRBJ1-2; CDR3aa: CASSSSGTGPYGYTF
v_gene: TRBV12-3/TRBV12-4; j_gene: TRBJ1-5; CDR3aa: CASSRLLGPQHF
v_gene: TRBV5-4; j_gene: TRBJ2-1; CDR3aa: CASSLGGVRGGSYNEQFF
v_gene: TRBV6-6; j_gene: TRBJ2-7; CDR3aa: CASRDRVGYSPNYEQYF
v_gene: TRBV7-6; j_gene: TRBJ1-6; CDR3aa: CASSSRGVPNSPLHF
v_gene: TRBV19; j_gene: TRBJ2-7; CDR3aa: CASSIWAGGSYEQYF
v_gene: TRBV7-8; j_gene: TRBJ2-2; CDR3aa: CASRPGLGGTGELFF
v_gene: TRBV20-1; j_gene: TRBJ1-5; CDR3aa: CSATRRQSLPQHF
v_gene: TRBV3-1; j_gene: TRBJ2-7; CDR3aa: CASGPLGIGQYF
v_gene: TRBV4-3; j_gene: TRBJ2-7; CDR3aa: CASSQVQGASYEQYF
v_gene: TRBV6-1; j_gene: TRBJ2-2; CDR3aa: CASGTNENTGELFF
v_gene: TRBV19; j_gene: TRBJ1-2; CDR3aa: CASSIFESDGYTF
v_gene: TRBV20-1; j_gene: TRBJ2-7; CDR3aa: CSARFGASYEQYF
v_gene: TRBV5-1; j_gene: TRBJ2-5; CDR3aa: CASTDRDPGETQYF
v_gene: TRBV6-1; j_gene: TRBJ1-2; CDR3aa: CASSERQGSGYTF
v_gene: TRBV20-1; j_gene: TRBJ2-7; CDR3aa: CSARPPGGLAGGSYYEQYF
v_gene: TRBV12-3/TRBV12-4; j_gene: TRBJ2-5; CDR3aa: CASSPGRETQYF
v_gene: TRBV7-6; j_gene: TRBJ1-1; CDR3aa: CASSPRTGQDTEAFF
v_gene: TRBV7-2; j_gene: TRBJ2-5; CDR3aa: CASSSTSPVQTQYF
v_gene: TRBV15; j_gene: TRBJ1-5; CDR3aa: CATSIRAGQPQHF
v_gene: TRBV10-3; j_gene: TRBJ2-1; CDR3aa: CAISEGRLAGARDEQFF
v_gene: TRBV7-9; j_gene: TRBJ1-1; CDR3aa: CASSLGQGDMNTEAFF
v_gene: TRBV6-6; j_gene: TRBJ1-1; CDR3aa: CASSYSHEGGAFF
v_gene: TRBV7-9; j_gene: TRBJ1-1; CDR3aa: CASSFNDRGGEAFF
v_gene: TRBV12-3/TRBV12-4; j_gene: TRBJ2-2; CDR3aa: CASSFGPGGDGELFF
v_gene: TRBV19; j_gene: TRBJ2-7; CDR3aa: CASSLGGFIYEQYF
v_gene: TRBV11-2; j_gene: TRBJ2-1; CDR3aa: CASSLRPRTSRNNEQFF
v_gene: TRBV11-2; j_gene: TRBJ1-1; CDR3aa: CASSYYSLGAFF
v_gene: TRBV5-1; j_gene: TRBJ1-4; CDR3aa: CASSLPRGRDEKLFF
v_gene: TRBV5-8; j_gene: TRBJ2-7; CDR3aa: CASSISHEQYF
v_gene: TRBV28; j_gene: TRBJ2-3; CDR3aa: CASEETPSTDTQYF
v_gene: TRBV5-4; j_gene: TRBJ2-7; CDR3aa: CASSLMWQGSYEQYF
v_gene: TRBV7-2; j_gene: TRBJ2-1; CDR3aa: CASSLEAGGGHEQFF
v_gene: TRBV7-2; j_gene: TRBJ1-6; CDR3aa: CASSSGQYNSPLHF
v_gene: TRBV6-6; j_gene: TRBJ1-6; CDR3aa: CASSRGLDNSPLHF
v_gene: TRBV7-9; j_gene: TRBJ1-6; CDR3aa: CASSSRGQTNSPLHF
v_gene: TRBV30; j_gene: TRBJ2-4; CDR3aa: CAWSDLAKNIQYF
v_gene: TRBV4-1; j_gene: TRBJ1-1; CDR3aa: CASSRRQALNTEAFF
v_gene: TRBV7-2; j_gene: TRBJ2-1; CDR3aa: CASSAAPGQGNEQFF
v_gene: TRBV7-2; j_gene: TRBJ2-1; CDR3aa: CASSPTRDRGYNEQFF
v_gene: TRBV28; j_gene: TRBJ1-2; CDR3aa: CASKIRGGRYTF
v_gene: TRBV5-1; j_gene: TRBJ2-1; CDR3aa: CASSLNPFGDEQFF
v_gene: TRBV12-5; j_gene: TRBJ2-2; CDR3aa: CASGLAQTLANTGELFF
v_gene: TRBV7-2; j_gene: TRBJ1-5; CDR3aa: CASSLVGTGFLPQHF